This T cell receptor beta chain is from a study of blood T cells in healthy people across ages. Between the trimmed V and J ends, which lost 0 bases and 6 bases, there was a span of 14 bases. This CDR3 has 15 amino acids. Germline lookup yields CDR1 LGHDT and CDR2 YNNKEL (reference sequence). Study results and limitations: Any conclusive comparison of naive versus antigen-experienced cells was prevented by using unsorted PBMCs.

To note about this clonotype: The antigen is undetermined.

Sample donors were healthy Caucasian individuals that came from Russia, aged 6 to 90. Next came a second PCR, run for about 7 to 12 cycles, which used a sample-barcoded 5' primer along with a J-beta primer mix. TCRdb redid the calling of the 5' RACE reads with MiXCR, one entry per CDR3 protein. The data show approximately 600,000 distinct CDR3 sequences, about 54% seen once. Material for sequencing was blood. The chain joins TRBV3-1 to TRBJ1-2; D is unresolved. The clonotype was recovered from a man between 60 and 70 years old in good health. In nucleotides, the CDR3 is TGTGCCAGCAGCCAAGATTTAACAGAGGGCAATGGCTACACCTTC. Encoded protein: CASSQDLTEGNGYTF.